The rows below give T cell receptor beta chains drawn from one sample of a study of response to subunit inactivated influenza vaccine. TCRdb re-analysed the RT-PCR reads in MiXCR, keeping a single row per CDR3 protein. The top ten hold about 11% of the sample, which has more than 550,000 distinct CDR3 sequences, about 11% seen once. These data also formed part of another study, on T cells expressing NK-cell markers.

Material: PBMCs from blood, obtained on the day of vaccination. These receptors came from a man in his fifties who received an inactivated influenza vaccine. The conserved cysteine and the conserved F or W are not part of the CDR3 here. Fields, in order: J gene, V gene, CDR3 protein.

J gene: TRBJ2-2
V gene: TRBV11-2
CDR3 protein: ASSSKRTSGVNTGELF

J gene: TRBJ2-7
V gene: TRBV6-1
CDR3 protein: ASSEAHEQY

J gene: TRBJ2-3
V gene: TRBV20-1
CDR3 protein: SARSRASGDTQY

J gene: TRBJ1-6
V gene: TRBV27
CDR3 protein: ASSLWGGQGNSPLH

J gene: TRBJ1-4
V gene: TRBV25-1
CDR3 protein: ASSARTGYEKLF

J gene: TRBJ2-7
V gene: TRBV4-3
CDR3 protein: ASSQEHGSGYEQY

J gene: TRBJ2-3
V gene: TRBV28
CDR3 protein: ASTPGGIQDTQY

J gene: TRBJ2-2
V gene: TRBV15
CDR3 protein: ATSPRTSGAGELF

J gene: TRBJ2-6
V gene: TRBV10-3
CDR3 protein: AISDLGRINSGANVLT

J gene: TRBJ2-5
V gene: TRBV11-2
CDR3 protein: ASSTGTSASWYQETQY

J gene: TRBJ1-5
V gene: TRBV7-9
CDR3 protein: ASSSGAGGRH

J gene: TRBJ2-7
V gene: TRBV9
CDR3 protein: ASSPRGLDEQY

J gene: TRBJ2-3
V gene: TRBV18
CDR3 protein: ASSSSTGVSTDTQY

J gene: TRBJ2-2
V gene: TRBV24-1
CDR3 protein: ATSDALAGAGELF

J gene: TRBJ2-3
V gene: TRBV5-1
CDR3 protein: ASSLGTGGFTDTQY

J gene: TRBJ2-5
V gene: TRBV24-1
CDR3 protein: ATSDSGTALQETQY

J gene: TRBJ2-3
V gene: TRBV5-4
CDR3 protein: ASSLDWLTSGRGTDTQY

J gene: TRBJ2-1
V gene: TRBV28
CDR3 protein: ASSLVRLAANNEQF

J gene: TRBJ1-2
V gene: TRBV4-3
CDR3 protein: ASSQDRQGPYGYT

J gene: TRBJ1-1
V gene: TRBV7-9
CDR3 protein: ASSLLTGATKRAF

J gene: TRBJ2-2
V gene: TRBV12-3/TRBV12-4
CDR3 protein: ASSYSGTPNTGELF

J gene: TRBJ1-1
V gene: TRBV29-1
CDR3 protein: SLKTGVGTEAF